Sequencing of this TCR beta chain was carried out in a study of cytomegalovirus exposure and HLA in healthy donors. Trimming stripped 2 bases from V and 0 bases from J, with 17 bases between. The length of the CDR3 is 17 residues. The germline gives CDR1 MRHNA, CDR2 SNTAGT. A multiplex PCR was run with 60 Vbeta primers and 13 Jbeta primers. Sequenced by immunoSEQ multiplex PCR; TCRdb stores in-frame clones only, minus some. The sample consists of approximately 120,000 clones, 75% of them appearing once. The sequencing sample was made of PBMCs. This clonotype originated in a woman aged 50 to 65 in good health and CMV-seronegative. The V call is TRBV6-4, the J call TRBJ2-7; D is perhaps TRBD2 (5 bases). CDR3 amino acids: CASSDPLVGMFSYEQYF. The CDR3 DNA follows: TGTGCCAGCAGTGACCCACTAGTCGGGATGTTCTCCTACGAGCAGTACTTC.